One and the same sample provided the 2 T cell receptor beta chains below, sequenced in a study of T cells in Graves' hyperthyroidism and ophthalmopathy (dated by TCRdb to about 2019). The method was multiplex PCR. Sequencing relied on an Illumina HiSeq 2000. Amplification of TCR beta CDR3 regions was carried out from RNA transcripts. The TCR CDR3 was subjected to a first round of RT-PCR using the HTBI primer set and the Qiagen OneStep RT-PCR kit. The raw public data were reprocessed by TCRdb itself: fastp quality trimming at Q25, MiXCR clonotype calling, in-frame beta chains only. For every CDR3 protein sequence, its rows merge into one entry that carries the most common genes and DNA. Across this sample there are about 500,000 distinct CDR3 sequences, with more than 15% seen only once. The ten largest clones capture about 29% of the sample. Sequenced input: blood. These receptors all stem from a woman aged 25 to 39 with Graves' ophthalmopathy.

This clonotype has a count of ten or more. The chain recombines TRBV12-3 or TRBV12-4 with TRBJ2-3; D gene ambiguous. The CDR3 extends over 14 amino acids. V lost 4 bases and J lost 6, with 14 bases in between. The DNA for the CDR3 is TGTGCCAGCAGTTCCAGCCCCGCACACGATACGCAGTATTTT. It translates to CASSSSPAHDTQYF.

As to this clonotype: Possible read error: a much larger clone is one base away. The V call is TRBV27, the J call TRBJ2-7; 8 positions match TRBD2. CDR3 length: 13 residues. V lost 10 bases and J lost 6; bases outside the gene matches: 11. In germline, CDR1 is MNHEY, CDR2 SMNVEV (reference sequence). CDR3 nucleotide sequence: TGTGCCACAATGACTAGCGTGAGAAGCGAGCAGTACTTC. It codes for CATMTSVRSEQYF.